A selection of T cell receptor beta chains follows, all from one sample in a study of T cell clonotyping in hematopoietic cell transplantation. Sequencing was performed with immunoSEQ multiplex PCR; in TCRdb, only in-frame clones are kept and a portion is missing. The profile covers some 5,000 clones, with 94% appearing a single time and about 5.7% taken by the ten largest. Sequencing was performed on PBMCs, taken 180 days after allogeneic stem cell transplant. The receptors come from a male patient aged 55-69 years who had an allogeneic stem cell transplant from a related donor, so the T cells may come from the graft donor. Some clones in this sample may be carry-over from other donors' samples. CDR3s include the opening cysteine and the closing phenylalanine or tryptophan. The D gene is left open where the match is weak. Expanded clones get a size class; other rows say once, few or many, or leave the size out.

d_call clone_size j_call v_call cdr3_nt cdr3_aa
- - TRBJ1-1 TRBV2 TGTGCCAGCAGCGTTGACCCCCCGGGGACTGAAGCTTTCTTT CASSVDPPGTEAFF
TRBD1 - TRBJ2-5 TRBV7-9 TGTGCCAGCAGCTTACGGCAGGGGGTGGTGGAGACCCAGTACTTC CASSLRQGVVETQYF
- - TRBJ2-7 TRBV2 TGTGCCAGCAGTGAAGGAGGCAGGGGATACGAGCAGTACTTC CASSEGGRGYEQYF
TRBD2 - TRBJ2-7 TRBV6-5 TGTGCCAGCAGTTACTCTCCTAGCGGGGGGCGGTACGAGCAGTACTTC CASSYSPSGGRYEQYF
- - TRBJ2-1 TRBV29-1 TGCAGCGTTGATGCTTATGAGCAGTTCTTC CSVDAYEQFF
- - TRBJ2-2 TRBV5-1 TGCGCCAGCAGCTCGCCGAAAGCCGGGGAGCTGTTTTTT CASSSPKAGELFF
- - TRBJ1-5 TRBV2 TGTGCCAGCCGTGCGGGGTTGTGGGAGCCCCAGCATTTT CASRAGLWEPQHF
- few TRBJ1-1 TRBV13 TGTGCCAGCTTAACTCAGGGAAGCACTGAAGCTTTCTTT CASLTQGSTEAFF
- - TRBJ2-7 TRBV27 TGTGCCAGCAGCTCCCAAGGCCCTATCGAGCAGTACTTC CASSSQGPIEQYF
- - TRBJ2-3 TRBV5-4 TGTGCCAGCAGCCCCCCACAAGCTTGGAGCACAGATACGCAGTATTTT CASSPPQAWSTDTQYF
- once TRBJ1-3 TRBV4-1 TGCGCCAGCAGCCAAGATAAAGCCCAGTACCCCATATATTTT CASSQDKAQYPIYF
- few TRBJ2-3 TRBV5-4 TGTGCCAGCAGCTTCAGTCTGTTCACAGATACGCAGTATTTT CASSFSLFTDTQYF
- - TRBJ2-7 TRBV6-1 TGTGCCAGCAGTGTGCTCCTATCATATGCCTACGAGCAGTACTTC CASSVLLSYAYEQYF
TRBD1 - TRBJ2-7 TRBV4-3 TGCGCCAGCAGCCAAGAACAGGGGCAGGTGGGGGAGCAGTACTTC CASSQEQGQVGEQYF
- once TRBJ2-7 TRBV20-1 TGCAGTGCTGCGGACGGCGAGCAGTACTTC CSAADGEQYF
- once TRBJ1-2 TRBV2 TGTGCCAGCAGAGCGGACAACCCATATGGCTACACCTTC CASRADNPYGYTF
- - TRBJ2-3 TRBV5-4 TGTGCCAGCAGCTTAGGGCGCGGGACAGATACGCAGTATTTT CASSLGRGTDTQYF
- - TRBJ1-2 TRBV10-3 TGTGCCATCAGTAGCCCGGGCCAGTCGTATGGCTACACCTTC CAISSPGQSYGYTF
TRBD1 - TRBJ2-4 TRBV5-1 TGCGCCAGCAGCTTAGGGACAGGGGGCAACATTCAGTACTTC CASSLGTGGNIQYF
TRBD2 once TRBJ2-3 TRBV28 TGTGCCAGCAGTTTGCCGGCTAGCGGGGGTAGCGGCACAGATACGCAGTATTTT CASSLPASGGSGTDTQYF
TRBD2 - TRBJ2-1 TRBV5-1 TGCGCCAGCAGCTTGCCTAGCGGGAGCTCCTACAATGAGCAGTTCTTC CASSLPSGSSYNEQFF
- - TRBJ1-1 TRBV7-3 TGTGCCAGCAGCCTTACCGGACAAAATCCCCAAGCTTTCTTT CASSLTGQNPQAFF
- once TRBJ2-7 TRBV30 TGTGCCTGGAGTCTGAGCTACGAGCAGTACTTC CAWSLSYEQYF
- - TRBJ2-3 TRBV7-6 TGTGCCAGCAGCTTAGTCGGTAGCGGAAGCACAGATACGCAGTATTTT CASSLVGSGSTDTQYF
TRBD2 - TRBJ2-1 TRBV28 TGTGCCAGCAGCGAGACGGGGGGGGGATATGAGCAGTTCTTC CASSETGGGYEQFF
- few TRBJ2-1 TRBV11-3 TGTGCCAGCAGCTTAGGGCCTTGGACTCCCTACAATGAGCAGTTCTTC CASSLGPWTPYNEQFF
TRBD1 - TRBJ1-4 TRBV7-9 TGTGCCAGCAGCAGGACAGGGGGCAATGAAAAACTGTTTTTT CASSRTGGNEKLFF
- - TRBJ2-1 TRBV5-1 TGCGCCAGCAGCTTGACTATAGCGGATACCTACAATGAGCAGTTCTTC CASSLTIADTYNEQFF
- - TRBJ2-5 TRBV19 TGTGCCAGTAGCATTGTGAGGGGGTTGGGAGAGACCCAGTACTTC CASSIVRGLGETQYF
TRBD1 - TRBJ1-2 TRBV7-3 TGTGCCAGCAGACTGCGACAGGGCGACACAACTAACTATGGCTACACCTTC CASRLRQGDTTNYGYTF
TRBD1 - TRBJ1-2 TRBV25-1 TGTGCCAGCAGTGATAACTGGACAGGGCGATACTACACCTTC CASSDNWTGRYYTF
TRBD1 - TRBJ1-6 TRBV23-1 TGCGCCAGCAGTCACGGGACAGACGATTCACCCCTCCACTTT CASSHGTDDSPLHF
- - TRBJ1-2 TRBV7-2 TGTGCCAGCAGCTTAGTATTCGGGCAGGGTGATGGCTACACCTTC CASSLVFGQGDGYTF
TRBD1 - TRBJ1-1 TRBV6-5 TGTGCCAGCAGGATGGACAGGGACTGGGGTGAAGCTTTCTTT CASRMDRDWGEAFF
TRBD1 - TRBJ1-2 TRBV19 TGTGCCAGTAGCATGCCGCTGGACAGGGGACCCTATGGCTACACCTTC CASSMPLDRGPYGYTF
- - TRBJ1-3 TRBV30 TGTGCCTGGAGTGTACGGCGGGTGAACACCATATATTTT CAWSVRRVNTIYF
TRBD2 - TRBJ2-7 TRBV19 TGTGCCAGTAGTATCCAGCGGGACTCCTACGAGCAGTACTTC CASSIQRDSYEQYF
- - TRBJ1-1 TRBV6-5 TGTGCCAGCAGTTCTCTACAGGGAAGCACTGAAGCTTTCTTT CASSSLQGSTEAFF
- - TRBJ1-4 TRBV4-3 TGCGCCAGCAGCCAAGACGGCAGTTCAAATGAAAAACTGTTTTTT CASSQDGSSNEKLFF
- - TRBJ1-1 TRBV6-6 TGTGCCAGCACCCCCTGGGGGGGCGAGGGTGAAGCTTTCTTT CASTPWGGEGEAFF
- - TRBJ2-1 TRBV4-1 TGCGCCAGCAGCCCCTACCTACTAGACAATGAGCAGTTCTTC CASSPYLLDNEQFF
- - TRBJ1-2 TRBV6-5 TGTGCCAGCAGTCGGGATTACTATGGCTACACCTTC CASSRDYYGYTF
- - TRBJ2-1 TRBV5-4 TGTGCCAGCAGCCCAGGCCGGGCCGCAGACTACAATGAGCAGTTCTTC CASSPGRAADYNEQFF
- - TRBJ2-2 TRBV7-3 TGTGCCAGCAGTTTTAATGCCGGGGAGCTGTTTTTT CASSFNAGELFF
- - TRBJ2-3 TRBV4-3 TGCGCCAGCAGCCAAGATTTACAGGACTTCACAGATACGCAGTATTTT CASSQDLQDFTDTQYF
TRBD1 once TRBJ2-7 TRBV2 TGTGCCAGGGGGCTACAGGGGCAATCCTACGAGCAGTACTTC CARGLQGQSYEQYF
TRBD2 - TRBJ2-1 TRBV7-2 TGTGCCAGCAGCCCGCACGGGGGGACCTACAATGAGCAGTTCTTC CASSPHGGTYNEQFF
- - TRBJ2-5 TRBV6-5 TGTGCCAGCAGTTACTCGAGGACCCAAGAGACCCAGTACTTC CASSYSRTQETQYF
- - TRBJ1-2 TRBV9 TGTGCCAGCAGCGTCGGGACGGACTATGGCTACACCTTC CASSVGTDYGYTF
- - TRBJ2-1 TRBV27 TGTGCCAGCAGTACGGGACTGGAATACAATGAGCAGTTCTTC CASSTGLEYNEQFF
- once TRBJ1-2 TRBV7-8 TGTGCCAGCAGCTTGGGGGACGGAGGTCTTAATAATCTCTACACCTTC CASSLGDGGLNNLYTF
TRBD2 - TRBJ2-7 TRBV10-3 TGTGCCATCAGTGACCGGACTAGCGGGAGTCTTACTTTAGAGCAGTACTTC CAISDRTSGSLTLEQYF
- few TRBJ1-1 TRBV29-1 TGCAGCGTGACAGGTCGGGTGAACACTGAAGCTTTCTTT CSVTGRVNTEAFF